A single T cell receptor (beta chain) is shown here with its context. This entry is derived from a study of blood T cell repertoires in COVID-19. About the study: PBMCs, B-cell-depleted T cells, or T cells were the source of the cDNA or gDNA that made up the material.

Assay: immunoSEQ multiplex PCR; the TCRdb copy retains only in-frame clones and omits some. The sample lists about 140,000 clones, roughly 89% occurring once. J lost 3 bases, V lost 5 bases, and 8 bases had no gene match. The CDR3 has 15 residues. The germline V gene encodes CDR1 MNHEY and CDR2 SVGAGI. The sequence was collected from a woman between 40 and 50 years old with acute or convalescent COVID-19. The V gene is TRBV6-5, the J gene TRBJ1-2, with TRBD1 matching over 8 bases. Material: peripheral blood. The CDR3 reads CASSQPSTGDYGYTF. The CDR3 coding sequence is TGTGCCAGCAGTCAACCTTCGACAGGGGACTATGGCTACACCTTC.